These 20 T cell receptor beta chains were all obtained from the same sample, sequenced in a study of OX40 agonist ivuxolimab in advanced cancers. Here immunoSEQ multiplex PCR was the method, and the copy in TCRdb shows in-frame clones only, minus some. Of about 46,000 clones in the sample, roughly nine tenths were seen once. The sequenced sample was CD4+ or CD8+ T cells sorted from blood, obtained in a trial of the OX40 agonist ivuxolimab. These receptors came from an adult with an advanced solid tumor such as melanoma, head and neck, liver or kidney cancer.

The chain employs TRBV7-9 and TRBJ2-2; D gene uncertain. Germline CDR1 reads SEHNR; CDR2 reads FQNEAQ (reference sequence). The CDR3 runs 19 residues. Trimming removed 5 bases at V and 3 bases at J, with 25 bases between. In nucleotides, the CDR3 is TGTGCCAGCAGCCCTCCCGTGGTGGTAGCCCGAGTTTACACCGGGGAGCTGTTTTTT. It is translated as CASSPPVVVARVYTGELFF.

The rearrangement joins TRBV27 to TRBJ2-5, with 8 bases aligning to TRBD2. The CDR3 covers 16 residues. V gave up 4 bases and J gave up 11 bases; unmatched junction bases: 18. Germline CDR1 MNHEY, CDR2 SMNVEV (reference sequence). The CDR3 spells CASSSLSGAGEGEQYF. The CDR3, as DNA: TGTGCCAGCAGTTCCCTGTCGGGAGCGGGAGAGGGTGAGCAGTACTTC.

V usage is TRBV27 and J usage is TRBJ2-7; D call uncertain. The CDR3 has 13 amino acids. Trimming took off 6 bases at V and 2 bases at J, with 11 bases between the two ends. Germline values: CDR1 MNHEY, CDR2 SMNVEV (reference sequence). CDR3: CASSLAATYEQYF. In DNA, the CDR3 is TGTGCCAGCAGCTTAGCCGCTACCTACGAGCAGTACTTC.

The chain employs TRBV15 and TRBJ1-2; no clear D gene. This CDR3 spans 15 amino acids. Germline V lookup: CDR1 LNHNV, CDR2 YYDKDF (reference sequence). V lost 0 bases and J lost 5, with 13 bases in between. This CDR3 is CATSRDVDGTYGYTF. The CDR3 DNA reads as TGTGCCACCAGCAGAGATGTGGACGGAACATATGGCTACACCTTC. The whole variable domain, remainder taken from reference TRBV15 and TRBJ1-2, is DAMVIQNPRYQVTQFGKPVTLSCSQTLNHNVMYWYQQKSSQAPKLLFHYYDKDFNNEADTPDNFQSRRPNTSFCFLDIRSPGLGDTAMYLCATSRDVDGTYGYTFGSGTRLTVV.

J is TRBJ1-1 and V is TRBV7-9, with 12 bases lining up with TRBD1. The junction had 2 bases not matched to a gene; V was cut back by 5 bases and J by 1 base. The CDR3 contains 15 residues. CDR1 is SEHNR and CDR2 is FQNEAQ in the germline V gene (reference sequence). CDR3 coding DNA: TGTGCCAGCAGCGCGGGACAGGGGGCGAACACTGAAGCTTTCTTT. Translated, it gives CASSAGQGANTEAFF.

This clone was observed once. CDR3 protein: CASSEDRRTYEQYV. The CDR3, as DNA: TGTGCCAGCAGCGAGGACAGGAGAACCTACGAGCAGTACGTC. The V and J genes are TRBV13 and TRBJ2-7, with TRBD1 matching 7 bases. J gave up 2 bases and V 5 bases, and 6 bases lay outside the gene matches. The CDR3 has 14 amino acids. CDR1 and CDR2 from the germline V gene are PRHDT and FYEKMQ (reference sequence).

The gene calls are TRBV5-1 and TRBJ2-7, with 7 bases fitting TRBD1. V shed 6 bases and J 2 bases; nucleotides not matched to a gene: 2. CDR1 and CDR2 (germline): SGHRS, YFSETQ. The CDR3 extends over 12 amino acids. The CDR3 region has the DNA TGCGCCAGCAAGACAGGGCCCTACGAGCAGTACTTC. It translates to CASKTGPYEQYF. The full variable domain, rest sourced from reference TRBV5-1 and TRBJ2-7, is KAGVTQTPRYLIKTRGQQVTLSCSPISGHRSVSWYQQTPGQGLQFLFEYFSETQRNKGNFPGRFSGRQFSNSRSEMNVSTLELGDSALYLCASKTGPYEQYFGPGTRLTVT.

As concerns this clone: A read error may account for a junction end that differs from germline. The chain links TRBV27 to TRBJ2-1, with D possibly being TRBD2 (6 bases). The CDR3 runs 14 residues. Per the germline V gene, CDR1 is MNHEY and CDR2 is SMNVEV (reference sequence). The DNA for the CDR3 is TGTGCCAGCAGTTTCATCGGGAGCTACCATGAGCAGTTCTTC. Its protein product is CASSFIGSYHEQFF.

The chain is built from TRBV6-5 and TRBJ2-3; 12 bases agree with TRBD1. The CDR3 runs to 15 residues. Germline V gene sequence: CDR1 MNHEY, CDR2 SVGAGI. The junction had 0 bases not matched to a gene; V was cut back by 1 base and J by 4 bases. As DNA, the CDR3 is TGTGCCAGCAGTTACTGGGACAGGGGGCCAGATACGCAGTATTTT. Translation: CASSYWDRGPDTQYF.

The genes are TRBV10-2 and TRBJ2-7; D is ambiguous. With 2 bases removed from V and 2 bases from J, the gap between germline ends came to 16 bases. The CDR3 is 16 residues long. Germline-derived CDR1 and CDR2 are WSHSY and SAAADI. The CDR3 nucleotides are TGCGCCAGCAGTGAGCCTCAGTACTCCCTCGCCTACGAGCAGTACTTC. Translation: CASSEPQYSLAYEQYF.

The rearrangement joins TRBV27 to TRBJ1-1; D gene uncertain. Germline V gene sequence: CDR1 MNHEY, CDR2 SMNVEV (reference sequence). The CDR3 loop spans 14 amino acids. V gave up 0 bases and J gave up 6 bases, with 11 bases separating them. Written as DNA, the CDR3 is TGTGCCAGCAGTTTATCGAATTTCTGGTCTGAAGCTTTCTTT. It yields the protein CASSLSNFWSEAFF.

This chain links TRBV27 with TRBJ2-2; 8 bases are a match to TRBD1. CDR3 length equals 16 residues. Germline-derived CDR1 and CDR2 are MNHEY and SMNVEV (reference sequence). The ends lost 5 bases at V and 4 bases at J; junction bases unmatched: 9. CDR3 protein: CASSPPGQELTGELFF. As DNA, the CDR3 is TGTGCCAGCAGTCCCCCGGGACAGGAGCTCACCGGGGAGCTGTTTTTT.

CDR3 loop: CASLGDSLYGYTF. DNA of the CDR3: TGTGCCAGCTTGGGGGACAGCCTCTATGGCTACACCTTC. V gene TRBV7-9 combines with J gene TRBJ1-2; 7 nucleotides agree with TRBD1. The germline gives CDR1 SEHNR, CDR2 FQNEAQ (reference sequence). The CDR3 extends over 13 amino acids. After removal of 8 bases from V and 4 bases from J, the junction contained 7 bases not matched to a gene.

The DNA of the CDR3 is TGTGCCAGCAGGTCTTGGGCCCTTACCCCCTATGGCTACACCTTC. Its protein product is CASRSWALTPYGYTF. The chain couples TRBV27 to TRBJ1-2; no clear D. V was shortened by 6 bases and J by 4 bases, with 18 bases between the two germline ends. This CDR3 has 15 residues. The germline CDR1 and CDR2 sequences are MNHEY and SMNVEV (reference sequence).

This clone was picked up one time. This chain joins TRBV4-2 and TRBJ2-1, with D unresolved. This CDR3 region has 14 residues. Germline CDR1 LGHNA, CDR2 YNFKEQ. The V and J ends lost 1 base and 7 bases respectively, with 11 bases between them. CDR3 bases: TGTGCCAGCAGCCAAGGCGGCGACCCGAATGAGCAGTTCTTC. Protein: CASSQGGDPNEQFF.

The chain joins TRBV10-3 to TRBJ1-2; TRBD1 might be the D (5 bases). The CDR3 length is 13 residues. Germline V gives CDR1 ENHRY, CDR2 SYGVKD. V shed 2 bases and J shed 8 bases, with 12 bases lying between them. The chain's CDR3 is CAISEVRALGYTF. Here the CDR3 DNA reads TGTGCCATCAGTGAGGTCAGGGCCCTAGGCTACACCTTC.

The gene calls are TRBV13 and TRBJ2-2; D is unresolved. This CDR3 comprises 11 residues. Germline assignment: CDR1 PRHDT and CDR2 FYEKMQ (reference sequence). V shed 6 bases and J shed 3 bases, with 2 bases lying between them. CDR3 protein: CASSDTGELFF. The CDR3 DNA is TGTGCCAGCAGTGACACCGGGGAGCTGTTTTTT.

The chain is built from TRBV11-3 and TRBJ2-7; D is possibly TRBD1 (5 bases). Germline CDR1 and CDR2: SGHNT and YENEEA. This CDR3 has 15 amino acids. V lost 7 bases, J lost 4 bases, and 20 bases lay in between. CDR3 residues: CASNLFPGHYYEQYV. The CDR3 DNA is TGTGCCAGCAACCTCTTCCCCGGACACTATTACGAGCAGTACGTC.

V gene TRBV11-2 combines with J gene TRBJ1-2; the match to TRBD1 covers 8 bases. The germline V gene has CDR1 SGHAT and CDR2 FQNNGV. The CDR3 sequence is 15 residues long. Trimming took 2 bases from V and 4 from J; bases not matched to a gene: 6. This CDR3 is CASSLSAGGTYGYTF. The CDR3 nucleotides read TGTGCCAGCAGCTTATCGGCAGGGGGCACCTATGGCTACACCTTC.

V is TRBV7-9 and J is TRBJ2-3; TRBD2 is a possible D gene (5 bases). The CDR3 has 15 residues. The germline V gene encodes CDR1 SEHNR and CDR2 FQNEAQ (reference sequence). Trimming pared 1 base from V and 3 bases from J, leaving 11 bases between. The CDR3 loop is CASSLVAFGTDTQYF. The CDR3 DNA is TGTGCCAGCAGCTTAGTAGCGTTTGGGACAGATACGCAGTATTTT.